The 11 T cell receptor beta chains below come from one sample, sequenced in a study of technical replicates of blood from a few donors. Assay: immunoSEQ multiplex PCR; the TCRdb copy retains only in-frame clones and omits some. The sample contains about 81,000 clones, around 95% of which appear only once. The sequenced sample consisted of T cells isolated from PBMCs. The receptors here all came from a human donor in good health.

V is TRBV7-9 and J is TRBJ2-1, with D possibly matching TRBD2 (6 bases). Germline CDR1 SEHNR, CDR2 FQNEAQ (reference sequence). This CDR3 region has 15 residues. Trimming took 1 base from V and 5 from J, leaving 12 bases between them. CDR3 sequence: CASSLGAGRDNEQFF. CDR3 DNA: TGTGCCAGCAGCTTAGGGGCGGGAAGGGACAATGAGCAGTTCTTC.

The chain recombines TRBV7-3 with TRBJ2-7; perhaps TRBD1 as D (5 bases). Germline V gives CDR1 SGHTA, CDR2 FQGTGA. Between the trimmed V and J ends, which lost 4 bases and 6 bases, there was a span of 10 bases. The length of the CDR3 is 12 residues. CDR3 sequence reads: CASSSGQFEQYF. The DNA for the CDR3 is TGTGCCAGCAGCTCAGGACAATTCGAGCAGTACTTC.

The genes are TRBV10-1 and TRBJ2-1, with D tentatively TRBD2 (5 bases). There are 15 residues in the CDR3. V gave up 3 bases and J gave up 5 bases, with 14 bases separating them. The germline V gene has CDR1 WNHNN and CDR2 SYGVQD (reference sequence). CDR3 protein: CASSDRLAGDNEQFF. CDR3 in DNA: TGCGCCAGCAGTGATAGATTGGCGGGCGACAATGAGCAGTTCTTC.

The V and J genes are TRBV21-1 and TRBJ1-1; the table's TRBD1 call for D was not verified on the DNA. TRBV21-1 is termed a pseudogene. The CDR3 is 16 residues long. CDR3 nucleotide sequence: TGTGCCAGCAGCATTAGCCCCGGGACAGAGAACACTGAAGCTTTCTTT. It codes for CASSISPGTENTEAFF.

The chain uses TRBV4-1 and TRBJ2-1; the D gene is possibly TRBD2 (6 bases). The CDR3 covers 16 residues. With 3 bases removed from V and 5 bases from J, the gap between germline ends came to 17 bases. Germline CDR1 reads MGHRA; CDR2 reads YSYEKL. The CDR3 is CASSHFREPGDNEQFF. The CDR3 coding sequence is TGCGCCAGCAGCCATTTCCGGGAGCCCGGGGACAATGAGCAGTTCTTC.

This clone was seen a single time. The chain links TRBV27 to TRBJ2-2; D is possibly TRBD2 (5 bases). The ends were cut back, 7 bases at V and 4 bases at J, with 10 bases in the middle. CDR3 length: 13 residues. The germline gives CDR1 MNHEY, CDR2 SMNVEV (reference sequence). For the CDR3, the DNA is TGTGCCAGCACGAACCTAGCCACCGGGGAGCTGTTTTTT. Protein product: CASTNLATGELFF.

V and J are TRBV19 and TRBJ2-7, with a weak D call TRBD1 (6 bases). This CDR3 has 14 amino acids. V lost 3 bases to trimming and J lost 3 bases, with 12 bases between them. Germline loops: CDR1 LNHDA, CDR2 SQIVND (reference sequence). The CDR3 DNA sequence: TGTGCCAGTAGTATCCAACAGGGTTACTACGAGCAGTACTTC. It is translated as CASSIQQGYYEQYF. Looking up the rest from reference TRBV19 and TRBJ2-7 gives the full variable domain: DGGITQSPKYLFRKEGQNVTLSCEQNLNHDAMYWYRQDPGQGLRLIYYSQIVNDFQKGDIAEGYSVSREKKESFPLTVTSAQKNPTAFYLCASSIQQGYYEQYFGPGTRLTVT.

The chain is built from TRBV19 and TRBJ2-7, with 7 bases lining up with TRBD1. Trimming at V came to 6 bases and at J to 5 bases, leaving 10 bases not matched to a gene. This CDR3 has 14 amino acids. The germline gives CDR1 LNHDA, CDR2 SQIVND (reference sequence). In DNA, the CDR3 is TGTGCCAGTAGCACCGACAGGGCGAGCGACGAGCAGTACTTC. Its translation: CASSTDRASDEQYF.

The chain links TRBV5-6 to TRBJ2-5, with TRBD2 matching over 8 bases. With 0 bases clipped from V and 5 bases from J, the junction kept 3 bases outside the gene matches. The germline V gene has CDR1 SGHDT and CDR2 YYEEEE. The CDR3 has 14 residues. The CDR3 coding sequence is TGTGCCAGCAGCTTGGGGAGCGGGAGTGAGACCCAGTACTTC. It is translated as CASSLGSGSETQYF.

The chain employs TRBV5-6 and TRBJ2-5; D remains ambiguous. Between the trimmed V and J ends, which lost 0 bases and 5 bases, there was a span of 14 bases. Per the germline V gene, CDR1 is SGHDT and CDR2 is YYEEEE. This CDR3 has 15 residues. The CDR3: CASSLGARRVETQYF. CDR3 bases: TGTGCCAGCAGCTTGGGTGCCCGCCGGGTCGAGACCCAGTACTTC.

The chain combines TRBV7-9 with TRBJ1-2, with a tentative D call TRBD1 (6 bases). The germline CDR1 and CDR2 sequences are SEHNR and FQNEAQ (reference sequence). CDR3 length equals 14 residues. V gave up 5 bases and J gave up 8 bases, with 18 bases separating them. In DNA, the CDR3 is TGTGCCAGCAGCCCTACTAGACAGGCGGAGGGCTACACCTTC. It specifies CASSPTRQAEGYTF. Full variable domain (missing parts from reference TRBV7-9 and TRBJ1-2): DTGVSQNPRHKITKRGQNVTFRCDPISEHNRLYWYRQTLGQGPEFLTYFQNEAQLEKSRLLSDRFSAERPKGSFSTLEIQRTEQGDSAMYLCASSPTRQAEGYTFGSGTRLTVV.